These 30 T cell receptor beta chains came from one sample sequenced in a study of memory CD4+ T cells and cytomegalovirus serostatus. Libraries were prepared by immunoSEQ multiplex PCR; TCRdb keeps only in-frame clonotypes and omits some of them. The table shows approximately 88,000 clones, with 80% occurring only once. Single viable CD3+CD4+CD8-CD45RO+ cells were sorted as the memory CD4+ T cells. Material for sequencing was memory CD4+ T cells from blood. The receptors shown here come from an adult in good health and CMV-seropositive.

V and J are TRBV6-6 and TRBJ2-2; D gene unclear. The CDR3 has 13 amino acids. Germline CDR1 and CDR2: MNHNY and SVGAGI (reference sequence). With 7 bases removed from V and 5 bases from J, the gap between germline ends came to 11 bases. The CDR3 here is CASITGWTGELFF. The CDR3, as DNA: TGTGCCAGCATTACCGGGTGGACCGGGGAGCTGTTTTTT.

The genes are TRBV5-1 and TRBJ2-2; 7 bases agree with TRBD2. Trimming removed 4 bases from V and 4 bases from J; junction bases left unmatched: 7. The CDR3 covers 15 residues. In germline, CDR1 is SGHRS, CDR2 YFSETQ. CDR3 residues: CASSILTSSTGELFF. The CDR3 DNA reads TGCGCCAGCAGCATCCTGACTAGCAGCACCGGGGAGCTGTTTTTT.

V is TRBV30 and J is TRBJ1-5; perhaps TRBD1 as D (5 bases). This CDR3 contains 15 residues. The germline V and J ends were trimmed by 0 bases and 1 base, with 10 bases remaining between them. Germline CDR1 and CDR2: GTSNPN and SVGIG (reference sequence). The DNA for the CDR3 is TGTGCCTGGAGTGTGCAGGGAGTGAGCAATCAGCCCCAGCATTTT. This sequence encodes CAWSVQGVSNQPQHF.

This clone appeared a few times. The J gene is TRBJ2-7, the V gene TRBV18, with 13 positions matching TRBD2. With 5 bases clipped from V and 6 bases from J, the junction kept 10 bases outside the gene matches. CDR3 length equals 16 residues. The germline V gene encodes CDR1 KGHSH and CDR2 LQKENI. The CDR3 protein is CASSTGGLAGPREQYF. The CDR3 nucleotides read TGTGCCAGCTCAACGGGGGGACTAGCGGGACCCCGCGAGCAGTACTTC.

V and J are TRBV27 and TRBJ1-1; D may be TRBD1 (5 bases). CDR3 length equals 14 residues. Germline V CDR1 and CDR2: MNHEY, SMNVEV (reference sequence). Trimming removed 2 bases at V and 4 bases at J, with 11 bases between. CDR3 in amino acids: CASSLEGWVTEAFF. CDR3 nucleotide sequence: TGTGCCAGCAGTTTAGAGGGGTGGGTCACTGAAGCTTTCTTT.

The rearrangement links TRBV7-2 to TRBJ2-7, with D possibly matching TRBD2 (6 bases). Germline V gives CDR1 SGHTA, CDR2 FQGNSA. Trimming pared 5 bases from V and 5 bases from J, leaving 25 bases between. This CDR3 is built from 17 residues. The CDR3 is CASSLSPSGGGRHEQYF. The CDR3 DNA is TGTGCCAGCAGCCTATCCCCCAGCGGCGGAGGGCGTCACGAGCAGTACTTC.

This clone showed up just a few times. The chain combines TRBV5-1 with TRBJ2-1, with 10 bases aligning to TRBD1. Looked up from germline, CDR1 is SGHRS and CDR2 is YFSETQ. CDR3 length equals 15 residues. The ends lost 0 bases at V and 3 bases at J; junction bases unmatched: 0. The CDR3 DNA follows: TGCGCCAGCAGCTTGGGGACAGGGGGCTACAATGAGCAGTTCTTC. This gives the protein CASSLGTGGYNEQFF.

This clone appeared a few times. J is TRBJ1-1 and V is TRBV5-4; 10 positions agree with TRBD1. With V trimmed by 4 bases and J by 7 bases, 7 bases remained unmatched. Looked up from germline, CDR1 is SGHNT and CDR2 is YYREEE (reference sequence). This CDR3 comprises 14 residues. This CDR3 reads CASSDRDRGSEAFF. In DNA form, the CDR3 reads TGTGCCAGCAGCGACCGGGACAGGGGAAGTGAAGCTTTCTTT.

The rearrangement links TRBV11-3 to TRBJ2-1; D gene uncertain. V gave up 0 bases and J gave up 2 bases, with 14 bases separating them. Germline assignment: CDR1 SGHNT and CDR2 YENEEA. This CDR3 contains 17 residues. The CDR3 nucleotides are TGTGCCAGCAGCTTAGATTCGGGCAGGCACCCCTACAATGAGCAGTTCTTC. Translating it yields CASSLDSGRHPYNEQFF.

This chain links TRBV10-3 with TRBJ1-1, with 8 bases matching TRBD1. The CDR3 extends over 13 amino acids. Trimming cost V 2 bases and J 4 bases; bases outside gene matches: 0. In germline, CDR1 is ENHRY, CDR2 SYGVKD. Here the CDR3 DNA reads TGTGCCATCAGTGAGGGACAGGGCACTGAAGCTTTCTTT. It codes for CAISEGQGTEAFF.

This clone was counted a few times. The chain employs TRBV7-2 and TRBJ2-2; 12 bases fit TRBD2. The CDR3 is made up of 16 amino acids. Germline V lookup: CDR1 SGHTA, CDR2 FQGNSA. The V and J ends lost 6 bases and 4 bases, in that order; junction bases with no gene match: 6. DNA for the CDR3: TGTGCCAGCAGGAGCGCTAGCGGGAGGGCCACCGGGGAGCTGTTTTTT. This codes for CASRSASGRATGELFF.

J is TRBJ2-7 and V is TRBV7-2; 7 bases line up with TRBD2. Trimming cost V 3 bases and J 8 bases; bases outside gene matches: 1. CDR1 and CDR2 from the germline V gene are SGHTA and FQGNSA. The CDR3 covers 11 residues. In nucleotides, the CDR3 is TGTGCCAGCAGCTTGCGGGAGCAGCAGTACTTC. Amino acids: CASSLREQQYF. The full variable domain, in which reference TRBV7-2 and TRBJ2-7 provide the parts outside the CDR3, is GAGVSQSPSNKVTEKGKDVELRCDPISGHTALYWYRQSLGQGLEFLIYFQGNSAPDKSGLPSDRFSAERTGGSVSTLTIQRTQQEDSAVYLCASSLREQQYFGPGTRLTVT.

The genes are TRBV5-1 and TRBJ2-7; D is perhaps TRBD1 (6 bases). Germline V gene data show CDR1 as SGHRS and CDR2 as YFSETQ. Trimming removed 4 bases at V and 6 bases at J, with 20 bases between. The CDR3 totals 15 residues. CDR3 amino acids: CASSPTLTGMSEQYF. The CDR3 bases are TGCGCCAGCAGCCCGACCCTAACAGGGATGTCCGAGCAGTACTTC.

Points on this clone: Additional DNA sequences in this sample encode the identical CDR3. The rearrangement links TRBV18 to TRBJ1-4; D uncertain. V was trimmed by 2 bases and J by 4 bases, leaving 8 bases between them. The CDR3 totals 14 residues. Germline V gene sequence: CDR1 KGHSH, CDR2 LQKENI. The CDR3 DNA sequence: TGTGCCAGCTCACCAGAGGCCCGTAATGAAAAACTGTTTTTT. Residues: CASSPEARNEKLFF. Variable domain in full (rest from reference TRBV18 and TRBJ1-4): NAGVMQNPRHLVRRRGQEARLRCSPMKGHSHVYWYRQLPEEGLKFMVYLQKENIIDESGMPKERFSAEFPKEGPSILRIQQVVRGDSAAYFCASSPEARNEKLFFGSGTQLSVL.

The sample holds a few counts of this clone. The V call is TRBV9, the J call TRBJ1-2, with D possibly being TRBD1 (5 bases). This CDR3 spans 12 amino acids. The germline V gene encodes CDR1 SGDLS and CDR2 YYNGEE. V was shortened by 7 bases and J by 4 bases, with 11 bases between the two germline ends. CDR3 sequence: CASDAGLYGYTF. The DNA for the CDR3 is TGTGCCAGCGACGCAGGGCTCTATGGCTACACCTTC.

V and J are TRBV11-2 and TRBJ2-2; 12 nucleotides match TRBD2. Trimming cost V 3 bases and J 4 bases; bases outside gene matches: 3. The CDR3 length is 16 residues. In germline, CDR1 is SGHAT, CDR2 FQNNGV. The CDR3, as DNA: TGTGCCAGCAGCTTTATACTAGCGGGAGGCACCGGGGAGCTGTTTTTT. Translated: CASSFILAGGTGELFF.

The chain couples TRBV27 to TRBJ1-1; 10 nucleotides agree with TRBD1. J lost 3 bases, V lost 7 bases, and 8 bases had no gene match. The germline gives CDR1 MNHEY, CDR2 SMNVEV (reference sequence). The CDR3 is 15 amino acids. The CDR3 bases are TGTGCCAGCAACCGACAGGGGGCCTCGTACACTGAAGCTTTCTTT. Translated, it gives CASNRQGASYTEAFF.

The chain combines TRBV27 with TRBJ2-1, with 8 bases identical to TRBD2. After removal of 6 bases from V and 7 bases from J, the junction contained 11 bases not matched to a gene. This CDR3 spans 15 amino acids. CDR1 is MNHEY and CDR2 is SMNVEV in the germline V gene (reference sequence). This CDR3 reads CASRPIAREGNEQFF. The CDR3 DNA sequence: TGTGCCAGCAGGCCAATAGCCCGGGAGGGAAATGAGCAGTTCTTC.

This clone has only a few counts. J is TRBJ2-4 and V is TRBV19, with D possibly being TRBD2 (6 bases). This CDR3 comprises 15 residues. Germline V gene lookup returns CDR1 LNHDA and CDR2 SQIVND (reference sequence). V gave up 5 bases and J gave up 1 base, with 12 bases separating them. CDR3 in DNA: TGTGCCAGTAGTGGGAGGCAGAGGGCCAAAAACATTCAGTACTTC. Protein product: CASSGRQRAKNIQYF.

The CDR3 region has the DNA TGTGCCAGCAGCCCCGGGACTAGCGGGAGTGAGACCCAGTACTTC. Translated, it gives CASSPGTSGSETQYF. The rearrangement uses TRBV7-9 and TRBJ2-5; 14 positions match TRBD2. J lost 5 bases, V lost 5 bases, and 4 bases had no gene match. The CDR3 has 15 residues. Germline values: CDR1 SEHNR, CDR2 FQNEAQ (reference sequence). Drawing the rest from reference TRBV7-9 and TRBJ2-5, the complete variable domain is DTGVSQNPRHKITKRGQNVTFRCDPISEHNRLYWYRQTLGQGPEFLTYFQNEAQLEKSRLLSDRFSAERPKGSFSTLEIQRTEQGDSAMYLCASSPGTSGSETQYFGPGTRLLVL.

A note on this clone: Different DNA sequences within this sample yield the same CDR3. Written as DNA, the CDR3 is TGCGCCAGCAGCTTGACCGAGACCCAGTACTTC. Protein: CASSLTETQYF. The V gene is TRBV5-1, the J gene TRBJ2-5; D is undetermined. The germline V gene has CDR1 SGHRS and CDR2 YFSETQ. The V end was cut by 1 base, the J end by 5 bases, with 3 bases between. The CDR3 contains 11 residues.

This clone was recorded only once. This rearrangement joins TRBV14 to TRBJ2-2, with TRBD1 matching over 9 bases. CDR3 length: 15 residues. Trimming at V came to 7 bases and at J to 5 bases, leaving 8 bases not matched to a gene. The germline gives CDR1 SGHDN, CDR2 FVKESK. CDR3 sequence (DNA): TGTGCCAGCATTATGGGGACAGGGCGGACCGGGGAGCTGTTTTTT. This codes for CASIMGTGRTGELFF. Complete variable domain (other parts from reference TRBV14 and TRBJ2-2): EAGVTQFPSHSVIEKGQTVTLRCDPISGHDNLYWYRRVMGKEIKFLLHFVKESKQDESGMPNNRFLAERTGGTYSTLKVQPAELEDSGVYFCASIMGTGRTGELFFGEGSRLTVL.

The chain recombines TRBV28 with TRBJ2-7, with TRBD2 matching over 9 bases. Germline trimming cut 10 bases from V and 6 bases from J; bases unmatched to any gene: 13. Germline V CDR1 and CDR2: MDHEN, SYDVKM. CDR3 size: 14 residues. The CDR3 loop reads CATLTSGLSGEQYF. Here the CDR3 DNA reads TGTGCCACCCTTACTAGCGGGTTATCGGGCGAGCAGTACTTC.

The table lists this clone with a count of one. The rearrangement links TRBV7-2 to TRBJ1-1, with unresolved D. The length of the CDR3 is 14 residues. Trimming stripped 2 bases from V and 9 bases from J, with 16 bases between. CDR1 is SGHTA and CDR2 is FQGNSA in the germline V gene. CDR3 sequence reads: CASSLSAGRRKAFF. CDR3 DNA: TGTGCCAGCAGCTTATCGGCGGGTAGGAGGAAAGCTTTCTTT.

The chain couples TRBV6-1 to TRBJ1-5; the match to TRBD1 covers 7 bases. With 0 bases clipped from V and 6 bases from J, the junction kept 11 bases outside the gene matches. This CDR3 region has 17 residues. Per germline, CDR1 MNHNS and CDR2 SASEGT. CDR3 coding DNA: TGTGCCAGCAGTGAAGCGATCGGGACAGATGTATCTCAGCCCCAGCATTTT. Encoded protein: CASSEAIGTDVSQPQHF.

This clone was found once. The chain couples TRBV30 to TRBJ1-1; D uncertain. V lost 2 bases, J lost 4 bases, and 17 bases lay in between. The CDR3 is made up of 15 amino acids. CDR1 is GTSNPN, CDR2 SVGIG, per germline (reference sequence). The DNA of the CDR3 is TGTGCCTGGAGTTCGGATGCATCGTGGGGCACTGAAGCTTTCTTT. Translation gives CAWSSDASWGTEAFF.

A single count supports this clone. The chain has TRBV28 and TRBJ2-1, with TRBD2 as a possible D gene (6 bases). The germline CDR1 and CDR2 sequences are MDHEN and SYDVKM. V was clipped by 7 bases and J by 8 bases, with 21 bases between them. This CDR3 region has 15 residues. The CDR3 loop is CASIRGLAFGDEQFF. The CDR3 nucleotides are TGTGCCAGCATCCGAGGGCTAGCGTTCGGGGATGAGCAGTTCTTC.

This clone was picked up a small number of times. The V and J genes are TRBV5-1 and TRBJ2-7; D may be TRBD1 or TRBD2 (6 bases each). The CDR3 extends over 15 amino acids. The V end was cut by 0 bases, the J end by 4 bases, with 14 bases between. The germline gives CDR1 SGHRS, CDR2 YFSETQ. Here the CDR3 DNA reads TGCGCCAGCAGCTTGGCTCCCGGGGGCGGATACGAGCAGTACTTC. As protein: CASSLAPGGGYEQYF. Full variable domain (remainder filled in from reference TRBV5-1 and TRBJ2-7): KAGVTQTPRYLIKTRGQQVTLSCSPISGHRSVSWYQQTPGQGLQFLFEYFSETQRNKGNFPGRFSGRQFSNSRSEMNVSTLELGDSALYLCASSLAPGGGYEQYFGPGTRLTVT.

The chain combines TRBV7-9 with TRBJ1-1; tentative D call: TRBD1 (5 bases). CDR1 and CDR2 from the germline V gene are SEHNR and FQNEAQ (reference sequence). Trimming stripped 5 bases from V and 11 bases from J, with 15 bases between. The CDR3 loop spans 12 amino acids. CDR3 nucleotides: TGTGCCAGCAGCCGGGGGGAAGTGGCGGCTTTCTTT. Translated, it gives CASSRGEVAAFF.

This sequence joins TRBV15 and TRBJ2-1; D is unclear. This CDR3 has 15 residues. The germline gives CDR1 LNHNV, CDR2 YYDKDF (reference sequence). V gave up 0 bases and J gave up 0 bases, with 6 bases separating them. In DNA, the CDR3 is TGTGCCACCAGCAGAGATCAGAGCTCCTACAATGAGCAGTTCTTC. This translates into CATSRDQSSYNEQFF.